This TCR beta chain was captured in a study of shared clonotypes between healthy human individuals. Within Nashville, Tennessee resided all donors, each a Caucasian adult. V was clipped by 1 base and J by 7 bases, with 14 bases between them. Germline assignment: CDR1 SGHAT and CDR2 FQNNGV. The CDR3 has 15 amino acids. The sequenced material, unsorted PBMC DNA, was run on ten immunoSEQ deep assay plates. TCRdb keeps only in-frame clones here, not all; method: immunoSEQ multiplex PCR. The sample lists about 470,000 clones, 70% to 80% occurring once. The chain is built from TRBV11-2 and TRBJ2-1; no firm D call. Sequencing was carried out using PBMCs. This sequence was found in a woman in her thirties or forties in good health. Some clones in this sample may be carry-over from other donors' samples. This chain's CDR3 is CASSLVAGLLNEQFF. As DNA, the CDR3 is TGTGCCAGCAGCTTAGTCGCCGGGCTTCTAAATGAGCAGTTCTTC.